A single sample gave rise to the 21 T cell receptor beta chains below, sequenced in a study of neurological immune-mediated disorders. Using its own MiXCR run on the 5' RACE reads, TCRdb lists one record per CDR3 protein. The table lists some 16,000 distinct CDR3 sequences, approximately 9.1% of them singletons. The sample taken for sequencing was CD8+ T cells from blood. Receptors were obtained from a middle-aged man in good health.

This clonotype was detected many times. V usage is TRBV7-9 and J usage is TRBJ2-1, with D unclear. Germline V CDR1 and CDR2: SEHNR, FQNEAQ (reference sequence). This CDR3 contains 12 residues. V lost 4 bases, J lost 4 bases, and 5 bases lay in between. The CDR3 reads CASSSRYNEQFF. CDR3 nucleotides: TGTGCCAGCAGCTCCAGATACAATGAGCAGTTCTTC. Complete variable domain (other parts from reference TRBV7-9 and TRBJ2-1): DTGVSQNPRHKITKRGQNVTFRCDPISEHNRLYWYRQTLGQGPEFLTYFQNEAQLEKSRLLSDRFSAERPKGSFSTLEIQRTEQGDSAMYLCASSSRYNEQFFGPGTRLTVL.

This clonotype was recorded at least ten times. The V call is TRBV4-1, the J call TRBJ2-7; D not resolved. This CDR3 comprises 14 residues. Trimming shortened V by 11 bases and J by 4 bases, and 21 bases separated the two germline ends. The germline V gene encodes CDR1 MGHRA and CDR2 YSYEKL. CDR3 sequence reads: CAPIAGQAPYEQYF. CDR3 nucleotide sequence: TGCGCCCCTATCGCCGGGCAGGCCCCTTACGAGCAGTACTTC.

This clonotype was seen at least ten times. V is TRBV6-5 and J is TRBJ2-1; D possibly corresponds to TRBD2 (5 bases). V was clipped by 0 bases and J by 10 bases, with 10 bases between them. The CDR3 is 13 amino acids. Germline CDR1 and CDR2: MNHEY and SVGAGI. DNA for the CDR3: TGTGCCAGCAGTTACTCTAGCGTTAGGGAGCAGTTCTTC. This translates into CASSYSSVREQFF.

This clonotype was recorded at least ten times. This sequence joins TRBV28 and TRBJ2-7; TRBD2 matches 12 bases. V was pared by 7 bases and J by 4 bases, with 11 bases of the junction left unmatched. The germline V gene has CDR1 MDHEN and CDR2 SYDVKM. This CDR3 has 16 amino acids. This CDR3 is CASNTETSGRWYEQYF. CDR3 DNA: TGTGCCAGCAATACCGAGACTAGCGGGAGATGGTACGAGCAGTACTTC. The variable domain in full, completed from reference TRBV28 and TRBJ2-7, reads DVKVTQSSRYLVKRTGEKVFLECVQDMDHENMFWYRQDPGLGLRLIYFSYDVKMKEKGDIPEGYSVSREKKERFSLILESASTNQTSMYLCASNTETSGRWYEQYFGPGTRLTVT.

This clonotype was seen repeatedly, ten times or more. This chain uses TRBV6-5 with TRBJ1-2; a weak D match, TRBD1 (5 bases). From germline, CDR1 is MNHEY and CDR2 SVGAGI. The length of the CDR3 is 14 residues. Deletions cut 0 bases from V and 6 bases from J, with 11 bases between. The DNA of the CDR3 is TGTGCCAGCAGTTACTCGGGCAGGGCTCATGGCTACACCTTC. Translated: CASSYSGRAHGYTF.

The gene calls are TRBV9 and TRBJ2-3; 10 nucleotides line up with TRBD1. V shed 0 bases, J shed 2 bases, and the junction held 6 bases outside the gene matches. This CDR3 has 17 residues. Germline CDR1 is SGDLS and CDR2 is YYNGEE. The CDR3 nucleotides read TGTGCCAGCAGCGTAGATTCGGGACAGGGGACCACAGATACGCAGTATTTT. Translation: CASSVDSGQGTTDTQYF.

In its sample, this clonotype was seen many times. The V and J genes are TRBV20-1 and TRBJ2-7; D tentatively reads TRBD1 or TRBD2 (5 bases each). This CDR3 has 13 residues. Germline CDR1 is DFQATT and CDR2 is SNEGSKA (reference sequence). V was cut by 5 bases and J by 1 base, with 12 bases left in between. The CDR3 protein is CSAFEGISYEQYF. CDR3 in DNA: TGCAGTGCTTTCGAGGGGATATCCTACGAGCAGTACTTC.

In this sample, this clonotype turned up many times. This chain joins TRBV20-1 and TRBJ2-1; 8 bases are a match to TRBD2. With 6 bases clipped from V and 8 bases from J, the junction kept 15 bases outside the gene matches. Germline loops: CDR1 DFQATT, CDR2 SNEGSKA (reference sequence). This CDR3 spans 15 amino acids. This chain's CDR3 is CSAADAGTRVHEQFF. The CDR3 DNA sequence: TGCAGTGCCGCAGATGCCGGGACTAGGGTCCATGAGCAGTTCTTC.

This clonotype was detected ten times or more. The chain uses TRBV20-1 and TRBJ1-6; D is ambiguous. The V end was cut by 3 bases, the J end by 6 bases, with 12 bases between. The CDR3 loop spans 14 amino acids. Germline values: CDR1 DFQATT, CDR2 SNEGSKA (reference sequence). As DNA, the CDR3 is TGCAGTGCTAGGAGGCCCACCGGTAATTCACCCCTCCACTTT. Residues: CSARRPTGNSPLHF.

The table lists this clonotype with many counts. This chain connects TRBV5-1 to TRBJ2-7, with TRBD1 as a possible D gene (6 bases). Per germline, CDR1 SGHRS and CDR2 YFSETQ. This CDR3 is built from 15 residues. V was shortened by 0 bases and J by 2 bases, with 12 bases between the two germline ends. The CDR3 is CASSLEGEFTYEQYF. The CDR3 DNA reads as TGCGCCAGCAGCTTGGAGGGGGAGTTCACCTACGAGCAGTACTTC.

The table lists this clonotype with many counts. This chain uses TRBV5-1 with TRBJ2-5; possibly TRBD2 for D (6 bases). CDR1 and CDR2 (germline): SGHRS, YFSETQ. Trimming left V 9 bases short and J 0 bases short, with 18 bases between. The CDR3 totals 15 residues. CDR3 amino acids: CANHKGGVYQETQYF. The CDR3 DNA reads as TGCGCCAACCATAAGGGCGGGGTATACCAAGAGACCCAGTACTTC.

There are many counts of this clonotype. V and J are TRBV7-9 and TRBJ2-1, with D tentatively TRBD1 (5 bases). V gave up 4 bases and J gave up 9 bases, with 10 bases separating them. This CDR3 is 12 amino acids long. Per the germline V gene, CDR1 is SEHNR and CDR2 is FQNEAQ (reference sequence). CDR3 DNA: TGTGCCAGCAGCTCGACTCAGGGTGAGCAGTTCTTC. It codes for CASSSTQGEQFF.

This clonotype was counted at least ten times. The V call is TRBV4-1, the J call TRBJ2-7; no clear D. The germline V and J ends were trimmed by 0 bases and 4 bases, with 13 bases remaining between them. CDR1 is MGHRA, CDR2 YSYEKL, per germline. This CDR3 contains 15 residues. As DNA, the CDR3 is TGCGCCAGCAGCCAAGACCCTCATGGCGGTTACGAGCAGTACTTC. Amino acid sequence: CASSQDPHGGYEQYF.

Sample share makes this clonotype medium-sized. This chain joins TRBV11-1 and TRBJ2-5; no firm D call. Per germline, CDR1 SGHAT and CDR2 FQDESV (reference sequence). The CDR3 has 13 residues. V lost 5 bases to trimming and J lost 7 bases, with 14 bases between them. Here the CDR3 reads CASSPLLETTQYF. The CDR3 nucleotides read TGTGCCAGCAGCCCCCTACTCGAAACGACCCAGTACTTC. The entire variable domain, with the rest obtained from reference TRBV11-1 and TRBJ2-5, is as follows: EAEVAQSPRYKITEKSQAVAFWCDPISGHATLYWYRQILGQGPELLVQFQDESVVDDSQLPKDRFSAERLKGVDSTLKIQPAELGDSAMYLCASSPLLETTQYFGPGTRLLVL.

Ten or more counts support this clonotype. This chain connects TRBV28 to TRBJ2-7, with D possibly being TRBD1 or TRBD2 (5 bases each). CDR1 MDHEN and CDR2 SYDVKM come from the germline V gene. CDR3 length equals 12 residues. The V and J ends lost 6 bases and 5 bases respectively, with 11 bases between them. The CDR3 DNA is TGTGCCAGCAGCCGGGACGACCACGAGCAGTACTTC. It translates to CASSRDDHEQYF.

This clonotype was observed many times. This chain connects TRBV7-9 to TRBJ2-1; D may match TRBD1 or TRBD2 (5 bases each). The CDR3 sequence is 13 residues long. Trimming removed 11 bases from V and 8 bases from J, with 19 bases in between. Germline values: CDR1 SEHNR, CDR2 FQNEAQ (reference sequence). The CDR3 spells CASPEGTWDEQFF. The CDR3, as DNA: TGTGCCTCCCCAGAGGGGACCTGGGATGAGCAGTTCTTC.

The sample holds many counts of this clonotype. This chain's CDR3 is CASSLGWLAGGRYEQYF. In DNA, the CDR3 is TGTGCCAGCAGCTTAGGTTGGCTAGCGGGAGGGCGGTACGAGCAGTACTTC. This chain links TRBV7-2 with TRBJ2-7, with TRBD2 identical over 12 bases. The germline V gene has CDR1 SGHTA and CDR2 FQGNSA. V was clipped by 1 base and J by 4 bases; unmatched bases: 8. The CDR3 sequence is 17 residues long.

This clonotype was counted ten times or more. The chain's CDR3 is CASSSSPGGGETQYF. The CDR3 DNA sequence: TGTGCCAGCAGTTCGAGCCCAGGGGGCGGAGAGACCCAGTACTTC. V is TRBV28 and J is TRBJ2-5; 8 bases line up with TRBD1. Trimming took 4 bases from V and 4 from J; bases not matched to a gene: 8. Germline lookup yields CDR1 MDHEN and CDR2 SYDVKM. CDR3 size: 15 residues.

The rearrangement links TRBV28 to TRBJ2-7, with a tentative D call TRBD1 (5 bases). There are 14 residues in the CDR3. V gave up 6 bases and J gave up 3 bases, with 15 bases separating them. The germline V gene has CDR1 MDHEN and CDR2 SYDVKM. As DNA, the CDR3 is TGTGCCAGCAGACCTTCCTCAGGGATCTACGAGCAGTACTTC. Encoded protein: CASRPSSGIYEQYF.

In its sample, this clonotype was seen many times. V gene TRBV29-1 combines with J gene TRBJ2-7, with 10 bases identical to TRBD1. This CDR3 has 12 residues. Germline V gene lookup returns CDR1 SQVTM and CDR2 ANQGSEA. V trimming: 2 bases; J trimming: 6 bases; junction bases outside the gene matches: 1. CDR3 residues: CSVERTGGEQYF. Here the CDR3 DNA reads TGCAGCGTTGAAAGGACAGGGGGCGAGCAGTACTTC.

At least ten counts were recorded for this clonotype. The chain employs TRBV5-1 and TRBJ2-7; D gene uncertain. This CDR3 contains 16 residues. Germline-derived CDR1 and CDR2 are SGHRS and YFSETQ. Trimming took off 0 bases at V and 3 bases at J, with 16 bases between the two ends. CDR3 residues: CASSLGPTNPGYEQYF. DNA of the CDR3: TGCGCCAGCAGCTTGGGACCTACCAATCCAGGCTACGAGCAGTACTTC.